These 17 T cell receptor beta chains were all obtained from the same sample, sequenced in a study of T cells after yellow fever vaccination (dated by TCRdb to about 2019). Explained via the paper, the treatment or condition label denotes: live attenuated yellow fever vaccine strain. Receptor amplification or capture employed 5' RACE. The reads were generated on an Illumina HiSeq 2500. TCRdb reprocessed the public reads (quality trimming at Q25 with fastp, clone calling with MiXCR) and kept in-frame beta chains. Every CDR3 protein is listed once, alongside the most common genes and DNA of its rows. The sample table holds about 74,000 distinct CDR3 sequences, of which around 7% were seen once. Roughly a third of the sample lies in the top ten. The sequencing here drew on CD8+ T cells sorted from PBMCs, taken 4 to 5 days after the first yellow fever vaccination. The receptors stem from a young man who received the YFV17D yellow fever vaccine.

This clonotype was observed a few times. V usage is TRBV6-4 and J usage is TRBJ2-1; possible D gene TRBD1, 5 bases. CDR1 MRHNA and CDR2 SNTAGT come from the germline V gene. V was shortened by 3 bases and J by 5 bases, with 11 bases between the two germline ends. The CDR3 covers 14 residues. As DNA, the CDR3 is TGTGCCAGCAGTGATGGGCAGGGCAACAATGAGCAGTTCTTC. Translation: CASSDGQGNNEQFF.

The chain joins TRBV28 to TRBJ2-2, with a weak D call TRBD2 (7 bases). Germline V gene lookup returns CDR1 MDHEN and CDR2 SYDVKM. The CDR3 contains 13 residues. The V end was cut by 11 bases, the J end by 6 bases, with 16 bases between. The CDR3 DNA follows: TGTGCCGAGACATCGGGGGGCTCCGGGGAGCTGTTTTTT. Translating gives CAETSGGSGELFF.

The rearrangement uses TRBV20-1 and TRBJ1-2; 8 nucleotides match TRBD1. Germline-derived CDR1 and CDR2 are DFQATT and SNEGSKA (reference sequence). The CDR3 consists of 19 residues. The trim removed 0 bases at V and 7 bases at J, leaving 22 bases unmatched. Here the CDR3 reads CSARDMGGTGRSKDGGYTF. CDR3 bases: TGCAGTGCTAGAGATATGGGGGGGACAGGTCGTTCGAAGGATGGTGGCTACACCTTC.

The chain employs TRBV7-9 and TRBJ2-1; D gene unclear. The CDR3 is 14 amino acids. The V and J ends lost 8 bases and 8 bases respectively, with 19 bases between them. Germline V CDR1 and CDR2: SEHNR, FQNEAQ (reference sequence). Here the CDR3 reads CASAPTLGDDEQFF. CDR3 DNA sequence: TGTGCCAGCGCTCCGACCCTAGGCGACGATGAGCAGTTCTTC. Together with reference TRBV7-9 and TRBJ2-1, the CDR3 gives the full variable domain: DTGVSQNPRHKITKRGQNVTFRCDPISEHNRLYWYRQTLGQGPEFLTYFQNEAQLEKSRLLSDRFSAERPKGSFSTLEIQRTEQGDSAMYLCASAPTLGDDEQFFGPGTRLTVL.

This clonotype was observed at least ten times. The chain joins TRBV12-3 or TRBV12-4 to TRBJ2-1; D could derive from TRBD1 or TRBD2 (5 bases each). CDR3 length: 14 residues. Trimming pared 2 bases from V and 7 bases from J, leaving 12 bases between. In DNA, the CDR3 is TGTGCCAGCAGTTTAACTGGGGGAGAGAATGAGCAGTTCTTC. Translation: CASSLTGGENEQFF.

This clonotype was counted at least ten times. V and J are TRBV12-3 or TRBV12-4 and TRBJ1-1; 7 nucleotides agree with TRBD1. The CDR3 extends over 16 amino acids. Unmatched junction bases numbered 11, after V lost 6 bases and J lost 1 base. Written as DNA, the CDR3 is TGTGCCAGCAGCAACCCGGGACAGCAAAAGAACACTGAAGCTTTCTTT. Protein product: CASSNPGQQKNTEAFF.

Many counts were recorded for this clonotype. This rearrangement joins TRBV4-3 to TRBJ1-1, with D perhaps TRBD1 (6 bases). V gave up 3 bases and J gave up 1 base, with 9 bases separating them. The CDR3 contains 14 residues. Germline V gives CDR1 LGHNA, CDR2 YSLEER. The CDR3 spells CASSHVTGNTEAFF. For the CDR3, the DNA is TGCGCCAGCAGCCACGTGACAGGGAACACTGAAGCTTTCTTT.

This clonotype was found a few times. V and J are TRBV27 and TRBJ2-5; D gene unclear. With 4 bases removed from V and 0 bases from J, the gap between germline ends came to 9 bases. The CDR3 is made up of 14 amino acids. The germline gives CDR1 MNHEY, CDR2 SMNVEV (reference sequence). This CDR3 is CASSSGPYQETQYF. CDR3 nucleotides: TGTGCCAGCAGTTCCGGCCCCTACCAAGAGACCCAGTACTTC.

CDR3 nucleotide sequence: TGTGCCACCGGGACAGGCGGCAACTACGAGCAGTACGTC. Protein sequence: CATGTGGNYEQYV. V and J are TRBV13 and TRBJ2-7; 8 bases map to TRBD1. V lost 10 bases, J lost 3 bases, and 8 bases stayed unmatched. Germline V gene lookup returns CDR1 PRHDT and CDR2 FYEKMQ (reference sequence). This CDR3 region has 13 residues.

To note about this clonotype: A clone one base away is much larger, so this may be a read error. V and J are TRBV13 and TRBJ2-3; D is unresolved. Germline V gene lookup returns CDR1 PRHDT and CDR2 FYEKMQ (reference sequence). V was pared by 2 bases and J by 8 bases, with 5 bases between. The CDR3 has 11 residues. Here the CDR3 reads CASSLPGTQYF. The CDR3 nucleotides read TGTGCCAGCAGCTTACCGGGTACGCAGTATTTT.

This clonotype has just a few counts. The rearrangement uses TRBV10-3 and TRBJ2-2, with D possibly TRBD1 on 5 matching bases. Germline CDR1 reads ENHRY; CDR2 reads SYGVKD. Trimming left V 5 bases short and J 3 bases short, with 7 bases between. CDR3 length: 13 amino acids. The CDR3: CAISQGYTGELFF. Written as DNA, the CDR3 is TGTGCCATCAGTCAGGGATACACCGGGGAGCTGTTTTTT.

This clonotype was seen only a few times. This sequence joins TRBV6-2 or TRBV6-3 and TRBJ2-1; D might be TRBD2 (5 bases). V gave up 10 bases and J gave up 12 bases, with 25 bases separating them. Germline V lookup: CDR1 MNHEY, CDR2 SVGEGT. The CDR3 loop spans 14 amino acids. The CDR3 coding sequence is TGTGCCACCACAGTTAACGCGGGCCGACGGGTGCAGTTCTTC. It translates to CATTVNAGRRVQFF.

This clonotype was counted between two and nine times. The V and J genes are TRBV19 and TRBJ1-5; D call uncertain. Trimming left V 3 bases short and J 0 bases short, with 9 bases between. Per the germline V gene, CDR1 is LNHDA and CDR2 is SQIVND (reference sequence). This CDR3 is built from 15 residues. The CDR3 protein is CASSITPYSNQPQHF. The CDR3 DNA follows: TGTGCCAGTAGTATCACACCCTATAGCAATCAGCCCCAGCATTTT. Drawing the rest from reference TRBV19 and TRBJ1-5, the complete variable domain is DGGITQSPKYLFRKEGQNVTLSCEQNLNHDAMYWYRQDPGQGLRLIYYSQIVNDFQKGDIAEGYSVSREKKESFPLTVTSAQKNPTAFYLCASSITPYSNQPQHFGDGTRLSIL.

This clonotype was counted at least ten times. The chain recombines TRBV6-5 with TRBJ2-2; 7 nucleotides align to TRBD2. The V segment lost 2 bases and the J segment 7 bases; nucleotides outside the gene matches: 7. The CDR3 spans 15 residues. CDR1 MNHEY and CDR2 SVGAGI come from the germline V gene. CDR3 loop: CASSYRRGEGGELFF. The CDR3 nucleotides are TGTGCCAGCAGTTACCGCCGGGGGGAAGGCGGGGAGCTGTTTTTT.

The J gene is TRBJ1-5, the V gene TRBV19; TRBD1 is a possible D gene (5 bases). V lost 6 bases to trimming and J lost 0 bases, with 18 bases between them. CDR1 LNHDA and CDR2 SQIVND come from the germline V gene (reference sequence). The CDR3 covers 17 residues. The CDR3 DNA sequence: TGTGCCAGTAGCCGCCCCTTGGGGGGAATTAGCAATCAGCCCCAGCATTTT. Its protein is CASSRPLGGISNQPQHF.

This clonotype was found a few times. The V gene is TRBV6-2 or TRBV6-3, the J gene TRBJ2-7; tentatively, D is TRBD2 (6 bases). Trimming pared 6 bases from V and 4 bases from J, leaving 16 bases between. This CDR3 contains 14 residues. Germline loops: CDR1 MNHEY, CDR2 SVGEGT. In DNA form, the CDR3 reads TGTGCCAGCAGGACTAGACGACTTCAGTACGAGCAGTACGTC. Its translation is CASRTRRLQYEQYV.

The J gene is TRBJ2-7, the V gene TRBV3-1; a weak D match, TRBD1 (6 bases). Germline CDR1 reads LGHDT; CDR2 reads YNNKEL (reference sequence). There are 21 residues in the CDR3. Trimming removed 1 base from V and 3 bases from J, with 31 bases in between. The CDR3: CASSQVFSPGETGFLNYEQYF. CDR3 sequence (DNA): TGTGCCAGCAGCCAAGTCTTTTCCCCGGGCGAAACAGGGTTCCTGAACTACGAGCAGTACTTC.